Each of the 23 T cell receptor beta chains below was sequenced from the same sample in a study of OX40 agonist ivuxolimab in advanced cancers. This table comes from immunoSEQ multiplex PCR, and its TCRdb copy is limited to in-frame clones, with some not included. The sample contains roughly 64,000 clones, around 83% of which appear only once. The sequenced sample was CD4+ or CD8+ T cells sorted from blood, obtained in a trial of the OX40 agonist ivuxolimab. These TCRs come from an adult with an advanced solid tumor such as melanoma, head and neck, liver or kidney cancer.

The chain joins TRBV4-1 to TRBJ2-7; either TRBD1 or TRBD2 may supply D (5 bases each). In germline, CDR1 is MGHRA, CDR2 YSYEKL. CDR3 length: 16 residues. V lost 0 bases and J 3 bases, leaving 15 bases between the germline ends. The CDR3 is CASSQDMGTSHYEQYF. The CDR3 region has the DNA TGCGCCAGCAGCCAAGATATGGGGACGTCGCACTACGAGCAGTACTTC.

This sequence joins TRBV6-1 and TRBJ1-1, with D possibly being TRBD1 (6 bases). The germline gives CDR1 MNHNS, CDR2 SASEGT. This CDR3 is built from 13 residues. Between the trimmed V and J ends, which lost 4 bases and 3 bases, there was a span of 9 bases. In DNA, the CDR3 is TGTGCCAGCAGTGGAGGACAGTACACTGAAGCTTTCTTT. It yields the protein CASSGGQYTEAFF.

The CDR3 region has the DNA TGTGCCAGCAGTGAAGCGGGGACACCCCCTAACTATGGCTACACCTTC. This codes for CASSEAGTPPNYGYTF. The chain has TRBV6-1 and TRBJ1-2; possibly TRBD1 for D (6 bases). The ends were cut back, 0 bases at V and 0 bases at J, with 11 bases in the middle. The CDR3 has 16 amino acids. Germline CDR1 MNHNS, CDR2 SASEGT.

J is TRBJ1-1 and V is TRBV5-1, with D possibly TRBD1 on 5 matching bases. This CDR3 is 15 amino acids long. Germline V gives CDR1 SGHRS, CDR2 YFSETQ. The V gene lost 0 bases and the J gene lost 1 base, with 10 bases spanning the gap. This CDR3 reads CASSLVGVGNTEAFF. The DNA for the CDR3 is TGCGCCAGCAGCTTGGTGGGGGTTGGGAACACTGAAGCTTTCTTT.

The genes are TRBV6-5 and TRBJ1-4, with 9 bases matching TRBD1. V trimming: 5 bases; J trimming: 8 bases; junction bases outside the gene matches: 6. Germline CDR1 is MNHEY and CDR2 is SVGAGI. The CDR3 sequence is 14 residues long. DNA of the CDR3: TGTGCCAGCAGTCGGGACAGGGAAAGGGAAAAACTGTTTTTT. Translating gives CASSRDREREKLFF.

This chain uses TRBV4-2 with TRBJ2-1, with 8 bases aligning to TRBD2. Germline V CDR1 and CDR2: LGHNA, YNFKEQ. With V trimmed by 0 bases and J by 8 bases, 6 bases remained unmatched. CDR3 length: 15 residues. This CDR3 is CASSQDLLADDEQFF. CDR3 in DNA: TGTGCCAGCAGCCAAGATCTACTAGCGGACGATGAGCAGTTCTTC.

The rearrangement links TRBV7-2 to TRBJ2-1; no definite D call. Trimming removed 5 bases at V and 6 bases at J, with 11 bases between. This CDR3 comprises 13 residues. The germline V gene has CDR1 SGHTA and CDR2 FQGNSA. The CDR3 region is CASSPNRGNEQFF. The CDR3, as DNA: TGTGCCAGCAGCCCCAATCGTGGCAATGAGCAGTTCTTC. The variable domain in full, completed from reference TRBV7-2 and TRBJ2-1, reads GAGVSQSPSNKVTEKGKDVELRCDPISGHTALYWYRQSLGQGLEFLIYFQGNSAPDKSGLPSDRFSAERTGGSVSTLTIQRTQQEDSAVYLCASSPNRGNEQFFGPGTRLTVL.

The chain carries TRBV30 and TRBJ2-6; either TRBD1 or TRBD2 may fit D (7 bases each). The CDR3 is made up of 16 amino acids. Germline-derived CDR1 and CDR2 are GTSNPN and SVGIG (reference sequence). V lost 8 bases and J lost 0, with 17 bases in between. The CDR3 protein is CAGQGEGSSGANVLTF. The CDR3 region has the DNA TGTGCCGGTCAGGGGGAGGGAAGCTCTGGGGCCAACGTCCTGACTTTC.

V gene TRBV2 combines with J gene TRBJ1-5; D gene unclear. CDR1 and CDR2 from the germline V gene are SNHLY and FYNNEI. The CDR3 covers 20 residues. V was shortened by 0 bases and J by 0 bases, with 21 bases between the two germline ends. CDR3 residues: CASSEALRSKPIDSNQPQHF. The CDR3 bases are TGTGCCAGCAGTGAAGCGCTTCGGTCAAAGCCTATCGATAGCAATCAGCCCCAGCATTTT.

The chain joins TRBV19 to TRBJ1-1; 7 bases agree with TRBD1. Germline V gene data show CDR1 as LNHDA and CDR2 as SQIVND (reference sequence). V shed 7 bases, J shed 1 base, and the junction held 18 bases outside the gene matches. CDR3 length: 18 residues. CDR3 amino acids: CASTPQVGKGARNTEAFF. The DNA of the CDR3 is TGTGCCAGTACCCCCCAAGTAGGGAAGGGGGCGAGGAACACTGAAGCTTTCTTT.

The chain uses TRBV14 and TRBJ2-7, with TRBD1 as a possible D gene (6 bases). V gave up 1 base and J gave up 3 bases, with 13 bases separating them. CDR1 is SGHDN, CDR2 FVKESK, per germline. CDR3 length: 15 residues. The CDR3 sequence is CASSQVQGISYEQYF. CDR3 nucleotide sequence: TGTGCCAGCAGCCAAGTGCAGGGGATTAGCTACGAGCAGTACTTC.

The chain employs TRBV4-1 and TRBJ1-1, with D maybe TRBD1 (5 bases). The CDR3 length is 13 residues. Germline CDR1 MGHRA, CDR2 YSYEKL. V was cut by 4 bases and J by 4 bases, with 10 bases left in between. CDR3 sequence reads: CASSPVRGTEAFF. CDR3 DNA sequence: TGCGCCAGCAGCCCCGTGAGGGGCACTGAAGCTTTCTTT.

The rearrangement links TRBV2 to TRBJ2-1; 7 bases agree with TRBD2. The germline V gene encodes CDR1 SNHLY and CDR2 FYNNEI. The CDR3 spans 15 residues. V lost 6 bases and J lost 0; bases outside the gene matches: 5. The DNA for the CDR3 is TGTGCCAGCAGGGCCGGGGGGTCCTCCTACAATGAGCAGTTCTTC. Translation gives CASRAGGSSYNEQFF.

The chain is built from TRBV5-4 and TRBJ1-3, with D unclear. Germline lookup yields CDR1 SGHNT and CDR2 YYREEE (reference sequence). This CDR3 is built from 15 residues. The V gene lost 0 bases and the J gene lost 1 base, with 8 bases spanning the gap. The CDR3 DNA follows: TGTGCCAGCAGCTTGGCGACGGGATCTGGAAACACCATATATTTT. Amino acids: CASSLATGSGNTIYF. The full variable domain, rest sourced from reference TRBV5-4 and TRBJ1-3, is ETGVTQSPTHLIKTRGQQVTLRCSSQSGHNTVSWYQQALGQGPQFIFQYYREEENGRGNFPPRFSGLQFPNYSSELNVNALELDDSALYLCASSLATGSGNTIYFGEGSWLTVV.

V gene TRBV10-3 combines with J gene TRBJ2-5; 12 positions agree with TRBD1. The trim removed 6 bases at V and 5 bases at J, leaving 4 bases unmatched. Germline CDR1 and CDR2: ENHRY and SYGVKD. The CDR3 sequence is 14 residues long. The CDR3 nucleotides are TGTGCCATCAGCGGGACAGGGGGCGCGGAGACCCAGTACTTC. It translates to CAISGTGGAETQYF.

The chain employs TRBV18 and TRBJ2-1; TRBD2 matches at 11 bases. This CDR3 is 16 amino acids long. Germline CDR1 and CDR2: KGHSH and LQKENI. The V and J ends lost 3 bases and 5 bases, in that order; junction bases with no gene match: 6. Here the CDR3 reads CASSPMLAGGHNEQFF. CDR3 nucleotide sequence: TGTGCCAGCTCACCCATGTTAGCGGGAGGGCACAATGAGCAGTTCTTC. Using reference TRBV18 and TRBJ2-1 for the parts outside the CDR3, the full variable domain is NAGVMQNPRHLVRRRGQEARLRCSPMKGHSHVYWYRQLPEEGLKFMVYLQKENIIDESGMPKERFSAEFPKEGPSILRIQQVVRGDSAAYFCASSPMLAGGHNEQFFGPGTRLTVL.

The V call is TRBV19, the J call TRBJ2-6; D is uncertain. Looked up from germline, CDR1 is LNHDA and CDR2 is SQIVND (reference sequence). There are 15 residues in the CDR3. V was clipped by 8 bases and J by 4 bases, with 15 bases between them. The CDR3 region is CASSDARAGANVLTF. Here the CDR3 DNA reads TGTGCCAGTTCAGACGCCCGTGCCGGGGCCAACGTCCTGACTTTC.

The rearrangement uses TRBV11-1 and TRBJ1-1; no clear D gene. There are 13 residues in the CDR3. V lost 4 bases and J 1 base, leaving 7 bases between the germline ends. CDR1 is SGHAT and CDR2 is FQDESV in the germline V gene (reference sequence). CDR3 region: CASSWNQNTEAFF. As DNA, the CDR3 is TGTGCCAGCAGCTGGAACCAGAACACTGAAGCTTTCTTT.

V gene TRBV6-1 combines with J gene TRBJ2-1; 11 bases are shared with TRBD2. The germline V gene has CDR1 MNHNS and CDR2 SASEGT. CDR3 length: 15 residues. The J segment lost 3 bases and the V segment lost 6 bases, leaving 4 bases of the junction unmatched. In DNA form, the CDR3 reads TGTGCCAGCAGATTAGCGGGGGGGCTCTACAATGAGCAGTTCTTC. It encodes CASRLAGGLYNEQFF.

The genes are TRBV14 and TRBJ2-7; the match to TRBD1 covers 7 bases. Germline loops: CDR1 SGHDN, CDR2 FVKESK. This CDR3 spans 14 amino acids. Trimming took 6 bases from V and 0 from J; bases not matched to a gene: 5. The CDR3 sequence is CASRQQGSSYEQYF. Written as DNA, the CDR3 is TGTGCCAGCAGACAACAGGGGAGCTCCTACGAGCAGTACTTC.

This clone has a handful of counts. The chain has TRBV7-9 and TRBJ1-2; 7 bases align to TRBD1. V was clipped by 5 bases and J by 3 bases; unmatched bases: 3. This CDR3 region has 13 residues. The germline V gene has CDR1 SEHNR and CDR2 FQNEAQ (reference sequence). The DNA for the CDR3 is TGTGCCAGCAGCCCAGGGGGTCACTATGGCTACACCTTC. Residues: CASSPGGHYGYTF.

The CDR3 loop is CATSRDTGTNSPLHF. The CDR3 DNA reads TGTGCCACCAGCAGAGATACGGGAACTAATTCACCCCTCCACTTT. This chain uses TRBV15 with TRBJ1-6; D is unresolved. The germline CDR1 and CDR2 sequences are LNHNV and YYDKDF (reference sequence). This CDR3 comprises 15 residues. Trimming removed 0 bases from V and 6 bases from J, with 9 bases in between.

A single count supports this clone. The rearrangement links TRBV10-3 to TRBJ2-7; either TRBD1 or TRBD2 may supply D (5 bases each). Between the trimmed V and J ends, which lost 8 bases and 1 base, there was a span of 15 bases. The CDR3 runs to 14 residues. Germline V gene lookup returns CDR1 ENHRY and CDR2 SYGVKD. The CDR3 loop reads CAILMGDGSYEQYF. CDR3 sequence (DNA): TGTGCCATCTTGATGGGGGACGGGTCCTACGAGCAGTACTTC.